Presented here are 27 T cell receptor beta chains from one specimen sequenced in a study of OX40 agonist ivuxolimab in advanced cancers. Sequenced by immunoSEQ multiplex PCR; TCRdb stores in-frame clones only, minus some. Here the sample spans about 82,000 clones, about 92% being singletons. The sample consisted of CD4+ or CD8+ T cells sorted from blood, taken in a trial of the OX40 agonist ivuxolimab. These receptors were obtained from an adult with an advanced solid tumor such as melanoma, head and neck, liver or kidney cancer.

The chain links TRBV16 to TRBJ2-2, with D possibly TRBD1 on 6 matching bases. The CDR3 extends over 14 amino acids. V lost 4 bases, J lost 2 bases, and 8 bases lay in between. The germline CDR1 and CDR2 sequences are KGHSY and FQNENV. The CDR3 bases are TGTGCCAGCAGCCGGACAGTCAACACCGGGGAGCTGTTTTTT. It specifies CASSRTVNTGELFF.

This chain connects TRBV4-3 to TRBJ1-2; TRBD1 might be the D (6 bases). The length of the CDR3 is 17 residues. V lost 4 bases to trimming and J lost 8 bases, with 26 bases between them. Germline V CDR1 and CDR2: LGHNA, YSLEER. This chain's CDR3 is CASSPSRMAGRGVGYTF. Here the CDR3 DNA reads TGCGCCAGCAGCCCCTCAAGAATGGCCGGCAGGGGAGTAGGCTACACCTTC.

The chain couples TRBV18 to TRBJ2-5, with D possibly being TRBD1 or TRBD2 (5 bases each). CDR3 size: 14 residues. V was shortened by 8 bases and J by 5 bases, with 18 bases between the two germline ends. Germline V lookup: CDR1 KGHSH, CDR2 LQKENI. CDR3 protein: CASVSREWWETQYF. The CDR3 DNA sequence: TGTGCCAGCGTCTCCAGGGAGTGGTGGGAGACCCAGTACTTC. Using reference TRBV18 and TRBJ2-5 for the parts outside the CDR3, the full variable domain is NAGVMQNPRHLVRRRGQEARLRCSPMKGHSHVYWYRQLPEEGLKFMVYLQKENIIDESGMPKERFSAEFPKEGPSILRIQQVVRGDSAAYFCASVSREWWETQYFGPGTRLLVL.

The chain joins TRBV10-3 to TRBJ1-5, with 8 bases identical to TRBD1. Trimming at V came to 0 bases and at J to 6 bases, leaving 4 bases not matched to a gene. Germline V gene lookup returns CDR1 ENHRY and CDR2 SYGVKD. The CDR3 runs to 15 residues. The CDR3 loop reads CAISESPDRAQPQHF. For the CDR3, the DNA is TGTGCCATCAGTGAGTCGCCGGACAGGGCTCAGCCCCAGCATTTT.

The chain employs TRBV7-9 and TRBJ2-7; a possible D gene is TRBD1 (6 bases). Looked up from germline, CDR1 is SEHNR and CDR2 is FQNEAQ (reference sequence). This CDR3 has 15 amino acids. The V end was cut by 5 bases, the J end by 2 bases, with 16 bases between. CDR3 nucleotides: TGTGCCAGCAGCCCCCCCTCAACAGGGCCCTACGAGCAGTACTTC. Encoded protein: CASSPPSTGPYEQYF.

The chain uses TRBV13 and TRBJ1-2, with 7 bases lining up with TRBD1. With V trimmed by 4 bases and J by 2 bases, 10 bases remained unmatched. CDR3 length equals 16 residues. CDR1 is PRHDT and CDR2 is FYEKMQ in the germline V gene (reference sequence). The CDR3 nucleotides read TGTGCCAGCAGCTCGGCGACTCCGGACAGGAACTATGGCTACACCTTC. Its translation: CASSSATPDRNYGYTF.

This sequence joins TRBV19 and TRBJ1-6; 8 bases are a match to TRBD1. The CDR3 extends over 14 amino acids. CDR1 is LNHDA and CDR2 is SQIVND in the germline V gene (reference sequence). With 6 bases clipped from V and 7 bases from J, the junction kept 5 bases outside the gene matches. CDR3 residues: CASSITGGNSPLHF. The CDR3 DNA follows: TGTGCCAGTAGCATAACAGGGGGGAATTCACCCCTCCACTTT.

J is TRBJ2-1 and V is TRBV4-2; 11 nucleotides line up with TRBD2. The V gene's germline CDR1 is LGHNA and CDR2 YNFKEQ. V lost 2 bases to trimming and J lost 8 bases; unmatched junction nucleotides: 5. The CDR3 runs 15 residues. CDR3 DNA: TGTGCCAGCAGCCAATTTAGCGGGGGGGCCGATGAGCAGTTCTTC. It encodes CASSQFSGGADEQFF.

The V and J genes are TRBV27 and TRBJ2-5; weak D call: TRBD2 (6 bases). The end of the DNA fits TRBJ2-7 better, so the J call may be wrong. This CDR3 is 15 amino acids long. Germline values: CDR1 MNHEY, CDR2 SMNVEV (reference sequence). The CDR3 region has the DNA TGTGCCAGCAGCCCCCTAGGAGGGAACTCCTACGAGCAGTACTTC. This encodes CASSPLGGNSYEQYF.

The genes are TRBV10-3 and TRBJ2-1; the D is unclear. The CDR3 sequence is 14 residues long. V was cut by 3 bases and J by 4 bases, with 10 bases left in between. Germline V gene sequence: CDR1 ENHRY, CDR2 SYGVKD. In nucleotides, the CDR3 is TGTGCCATCAGTGATCCCGACTTATACAATGAGCAGTTCTTC. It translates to CAISDPDLYNEQFF.

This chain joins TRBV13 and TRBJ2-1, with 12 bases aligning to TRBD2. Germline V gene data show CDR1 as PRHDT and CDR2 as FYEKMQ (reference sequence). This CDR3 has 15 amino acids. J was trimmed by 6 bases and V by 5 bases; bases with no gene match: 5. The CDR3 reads CASSQTSGGPNEQFF. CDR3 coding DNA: TGTGCCAGCAGCCAGACTAGCGGGGGACCCAATGAGCAGTTCTTC.

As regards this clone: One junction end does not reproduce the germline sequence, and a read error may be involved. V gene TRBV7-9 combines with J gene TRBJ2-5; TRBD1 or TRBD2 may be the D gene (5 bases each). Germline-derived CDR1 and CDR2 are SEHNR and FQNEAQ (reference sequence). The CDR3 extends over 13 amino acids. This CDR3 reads CASIDGAGEIQYF. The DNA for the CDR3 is TGTGCCAGCATCGATGGGGCTGGGGAGATCCAGTACTTC.

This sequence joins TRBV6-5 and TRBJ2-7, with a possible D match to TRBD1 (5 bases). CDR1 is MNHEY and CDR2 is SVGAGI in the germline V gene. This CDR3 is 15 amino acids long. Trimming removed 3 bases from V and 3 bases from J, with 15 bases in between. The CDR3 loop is CASSYTTESDYEQYF. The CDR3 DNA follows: TGTGCCAGCAGTTATACGACAGAAAGTGACTACGAGCAGTACTTC.

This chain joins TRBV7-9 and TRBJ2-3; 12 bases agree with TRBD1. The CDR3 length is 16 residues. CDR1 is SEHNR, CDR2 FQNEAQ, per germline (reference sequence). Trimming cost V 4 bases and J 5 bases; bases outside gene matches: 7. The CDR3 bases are TGTGCCAGCAGCTCCGGGACAGGGGGCTATTTAGATACGCAGTATTTT. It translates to CASSSGTGGYLDTQYF.

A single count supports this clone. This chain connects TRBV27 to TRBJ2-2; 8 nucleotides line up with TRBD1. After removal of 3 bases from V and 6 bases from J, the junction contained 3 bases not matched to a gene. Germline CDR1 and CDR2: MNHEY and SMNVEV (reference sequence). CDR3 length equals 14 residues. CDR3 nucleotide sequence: TGTGCCAGCAGTTTCATGACAGGGGCCGGGGAGCTGTTTTTT. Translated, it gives CASSFMTGAGELFF.

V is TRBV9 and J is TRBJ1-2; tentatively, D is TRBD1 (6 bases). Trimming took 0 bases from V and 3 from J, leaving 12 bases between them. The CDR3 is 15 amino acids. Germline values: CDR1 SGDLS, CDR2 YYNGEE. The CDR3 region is CASSVGQDSYYGYTF. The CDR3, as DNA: TGTGCCAGCAGCGTAGGACAGGACAGTTACTATGGCTACACCTTC.

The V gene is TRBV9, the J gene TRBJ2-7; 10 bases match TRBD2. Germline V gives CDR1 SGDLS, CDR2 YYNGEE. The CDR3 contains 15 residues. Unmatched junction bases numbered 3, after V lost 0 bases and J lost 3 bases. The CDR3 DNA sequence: TGTGCCAGCAGCGTAGGGGCTAGCGGGGGCTACGAGCAGTACTTC. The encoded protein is CASSVGASGGYEQYF.

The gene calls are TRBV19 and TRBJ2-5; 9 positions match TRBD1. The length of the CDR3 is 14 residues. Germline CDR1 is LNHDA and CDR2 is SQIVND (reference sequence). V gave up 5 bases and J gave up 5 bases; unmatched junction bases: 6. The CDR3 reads CASSPGQGLETQYF. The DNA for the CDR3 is TGTGCCAGTAGTCCAGGACAGGGGTTGGAGACCCAGTACTTC.

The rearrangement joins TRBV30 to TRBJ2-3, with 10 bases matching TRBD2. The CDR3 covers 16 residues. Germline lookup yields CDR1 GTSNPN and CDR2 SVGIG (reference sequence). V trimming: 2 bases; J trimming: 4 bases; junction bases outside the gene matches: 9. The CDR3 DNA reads TGTGCCTGGAGTCTGGCTAGCGGGGGTACTGCAGATACGCAGTATTTT. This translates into CAWSLASGGTADTQYF.

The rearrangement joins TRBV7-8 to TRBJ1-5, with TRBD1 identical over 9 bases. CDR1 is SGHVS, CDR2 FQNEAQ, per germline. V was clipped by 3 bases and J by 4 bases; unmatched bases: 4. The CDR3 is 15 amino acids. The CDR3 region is CASSLTGGSNQPQHF. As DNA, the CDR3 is TGTGCCAGCAGCTTGACAGGGGGTTCTAATCAGCCCCAGCATTTT. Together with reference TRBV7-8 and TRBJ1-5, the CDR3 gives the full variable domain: GAGVSQSPRYKVAKRGQDVALRCDPISGHVSLFWYQQALGQGPEFLTYFQNEAQLDKSGLPSDRFFAERPEGSVSTLKIQRTQQEDSAVYLCASSLTGGSNQPQHFGDGTRLSIL.

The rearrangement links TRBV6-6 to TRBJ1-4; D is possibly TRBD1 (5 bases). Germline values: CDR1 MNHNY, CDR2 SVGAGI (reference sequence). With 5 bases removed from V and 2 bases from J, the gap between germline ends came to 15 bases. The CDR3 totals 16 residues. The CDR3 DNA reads TGTGCCAGCAGTCCCGCTGGAGAGGGGACTAATGAAAAACTGTTTTTT. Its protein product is CASSPAGEGTNEKLFF.

In DNA, the CDR3 is TGTGCCATCAGTGAGTCCGAGAAGGGGGAGACCCAGTACTTC. Translated: CAISESEKGETQYF. The V and J genes are TRBV10-3 and TRBJ2-5, with D possibly matching TRBD1 (5 bases). V was pared by 0 bases and J by 5 bases, with 10 bases between. Germline lookup yields CDR1 ENHRY and CDR2 SYGVKD. There are 14 residues in the CDR3.

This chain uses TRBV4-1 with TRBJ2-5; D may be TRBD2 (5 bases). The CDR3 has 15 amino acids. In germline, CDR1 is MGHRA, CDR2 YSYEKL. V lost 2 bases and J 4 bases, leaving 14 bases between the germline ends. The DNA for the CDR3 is TGCGCCAGCAGCCAACTTAGGACTGAAGCAGAGACCCAGTACTTC. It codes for CASSQLRTEAETQYF.

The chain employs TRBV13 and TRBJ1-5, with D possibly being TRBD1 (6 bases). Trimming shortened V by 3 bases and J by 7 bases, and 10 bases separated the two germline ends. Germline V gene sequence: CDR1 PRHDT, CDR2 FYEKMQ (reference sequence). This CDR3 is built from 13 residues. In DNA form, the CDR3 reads TGTGCCAGCAGCTTCGGGGGCGGGCAGCCCCAGCATTTT. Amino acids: CASSFGGGQPQHF.

CDR3 nucleotide sequence: TGTGCCAGCAGTTTCTTCCAGGGGGCTGGTATGAACACTGAAGCTTTCTTT. Amino acids: CASSFFQGAGMNTEAFF. This sequence joins TRBV27 and TRBJ1-1, with 8 bases matching TRBD1. This CDR3 has 17 residues. Trimming at V came to 3 bases and at J to 0 bases, leaving 9 bases not matched to a gene. Germline V CDR1 and CDR2: MNHEY, SMNVEV (reference sequence).

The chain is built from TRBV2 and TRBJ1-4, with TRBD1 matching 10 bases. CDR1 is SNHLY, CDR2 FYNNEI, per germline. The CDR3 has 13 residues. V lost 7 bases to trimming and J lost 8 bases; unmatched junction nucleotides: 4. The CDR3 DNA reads TGTGCCAGCACCGGACAGGGGGGGGAAAAACTGTTTTTT. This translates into CASTGQGGEKLFF. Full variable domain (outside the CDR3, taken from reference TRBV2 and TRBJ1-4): EPEVTQTPSHQVTQMGQEVILRCVPISNHLYFYWYRQILGQKVEFLVSFYNNEISEKSEIFDDQFSVERPDGSNFTLKIRSTKLEDSAMYFCASTGQGGEKLFFGSGTQLSVL.

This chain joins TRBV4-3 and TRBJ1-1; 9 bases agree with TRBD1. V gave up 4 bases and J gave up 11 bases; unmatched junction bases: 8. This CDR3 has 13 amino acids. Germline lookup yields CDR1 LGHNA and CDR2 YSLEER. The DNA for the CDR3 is TGCGCCAGCAGCCCCGGACAGGGGTGGCGGGCTTTCTTT. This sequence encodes CASSPGQGWRAFF.